The rows below give T cell receptor beta chains drawn from one sample of a study of human T cells and chemical hapten exposure. TCRdb re-called the RACE reads through MiXCR, storing one row per CDR3 protein. The sample gives some 380,000 distinct CDR3 sequences, around 4.8% of which show up once; 2% to 2.5% is in the top ten. The specimen was whole blood, collected in connection with sensitization to the hapten diphenylcyclopropenone (DPC). The receptors here all came from a woman between 45 and 60 years old with alopecia areata. Some clones in this sample may be carry-over from other donors' samples. Both conserved end residues are part of each CDR3. The order of the fields is V gene, J gene, CDR3 protein.

v_gene: TRBV12-3/TRBV12-4
j_gene: TRBJ1-2
CDR3aa: CASTGGVYGYTF

v_gene: TRBV7-9
j_gene: TRBJ1-1
CDR3aa: CASSDGGHGEAFF

v_gene: TRBV5-1
j_gene: TRBJ1-2
CDR3aa: CASSLGEASYGYTF

v_gene: TRBV6-1
j_gene: TRBJ2-6
CDR3aa: CASRGAWDRQSSGANVLTF

v_gene: TRBV12-3/TRBV12-4
j_gene: TRBJ1-1
CDR3aa: CASSSHETRAFF

v_gene: TRBV5-1
j_gene: TRBJ1-5
CDR3aa: CASSPHWGSDQPQHF

v_gene: TRBV20-1
j_gene: TRBJ1-2
CDR3aa: CSARDWGNYGYTF

v_gene: TRBV3-1
j_gene: TRBJ1-6
CDR3aa: CASSQGDRGRRAPLHF

v_gene: TRBV7-2
j_gene: TRBJ1-1
CDR3aa: CASSYRGQANTEAFF

v_gene: TRBV7-9
j_gene: TRBJ2-5
CDR3aa: CASSSTGTNQETQYF

v_gene: TRBV29-1
j_gene: TRBJ1-1
CDR3aa: CSVVDSRALAFF

v_gene: TRBV7-2
j_gene: TRBJ1-6
CDR3aa: CASSSSGSGSPLHF

v_gene: TRBV13
j_gene: TRBJ1-1
CDR3aa: CASSLGPSSNTEAFF

v_gene: TRBV5-1
j_gene: TRBJ1-1
CDR3aa: CASSLDRATTTEAFF

v_gene: TRBV6-5
j_gene: TRBJ2-2
CDR3aa: CASRKNTGELFF

v_gene: TRBV6-5
j_gene: TRBJ1-4
CDR3aa: CASSYGTGEAEKLFF

v_gene: TRBV29-1
j_gene: TRBJ1-1
CDR3aa: CSVDWGRGMEKAFF

v_gene: TRBV27
j_gene: TRBJ1-1
CDR3aa: CASSQGQGAEAFF

v_gene: TRBV27
j_gene: TRBJ2-3
CDR3aa: CASSILAGATDTQYF

v_gene: TRBV28
j_gene: TRBJ2-7
CDR3aa: CASSFRGRGPYEQYF

v_gene: TRBV2
j_gene: TRBJ2-1
CDR3aa: CASRPPMSGRGNEQFF

v_gene: TRBV7-9
j_gene: TRBJ2-5
CDR3aa: CASSPRTSGSETQYF

v_gene: TRBV20-1
j_gene: TRBJ2-2
CDR3aa: CSARRGGQFTGELFF

v_gene: TRBV20-1
j_gene: TRBJ1-1
CDR3aa: CSAAWALNTEAFF

v_gene: TRBV6-5
j_gene: TRBJ2-1
CDR3aa: CASSYSTGRDGYNEQFF

v_gene: TRBV3-1
j_gene: TRBJ2-2
CDR3aa: CASSQDWGPGELFF

v_gene: TRBV9
j_gene: TRBJ2-5
CDR3aa: CASSVGGRYQETQYF

v_gene: TRBV10-2
j_gene: TRBJ2-3
CDR3aa: CASSESSQGGEYF

v_gene: TRBV20-1
j_gene: TRBJ2-3
CDR3aa: CSAPGLSIDTQYF

v_gene: TRBV4-3
j_gene: TRBJ2-6
CDR3aa: CASSQDLSGANVLTF

v_gene: TRBV24-1
j_gene: TRBJ2-1
CDR3aa: CATSDTGTSNEQFF

v_gene: TRBV9
j_gene: TRBJ2-1
CDR3aa: CASSLTREQFF

v_gene: TRBV6-9
j_gene: TRBJ1-6
CDR3aa: CASSSLTGSNSPLHF

v_gene: TRBV5-6
j_gene: TRBJ2-3
CDR3aa: CASSLGRPFQTSTDTQYF

v_gene: TRBV11-1
j_gene: TRBJ2-7
CDR3aa: CASSPLSDKIYEQYF

v_gene: TRBV18
j_gene: TRBJ1-1
CDR3aa: CASSGSRGNTEAFF

v_gene: TRBV20-1
j_gene: TRBJ1-1
CDR3aa: CSATQGANTEAFF

v_gene: TRBV27
j_gene: TRBJ2-1
CDR3aa: CASRKPGLARPKNDEQFF

v_gene: TRBV29-1
j_gene: TRBJ2-1
CDR3aa: CSVPGLAGGRSYNEQFF

v_gene: TRBV20-1
j_gene: TRBJ1-2
CDR3aa: CSARPSRDRGQHPISNYGYTF

v_gene: TRBV7-2
j_gene: TRBJ2-3
CDR3aa: CASSFARSRTDTQYF

v_gene: TRBV4-3
j_gene: TRBJ2-7
CDR3aa: CASSQESGLAAYEQYF

v_gene: TRBV6-5
j_gene: TRBJ2-7
CDR3aa: CASSRTSGSRYEQYF

v_gene: TRBV9
j_gene: TRBJ2-7
CDR3aa: CASSPGGGLAVYEQYF

v_gene: TRBV12-3/TRBV12-4
j_gene: TRBJ1-5
CDR3aa: CASLLALGQPQHF

v_gene: TRBV5-5
j_gene: TRBJ1-1
CDR3aa: CASGLALGLNTEAFF

v_gene: TRBV6-1
j_gene: TRBJ2-7
CDR3aa: CASMAGRQWTSGGYEQYF

v_gene: TRBV30
j_gene: TRBJ2-3
CDR3aa: CAWSGDSTDTQYF

v_gene: TRBV12-3/TRBV12-4
j_gene: TRBJ2-1
CDR3aa: CASSPGFYNEQFF

v_gene: TRBV20-1
j_gene: TRBJ2-1
CDR3aa: CSAREVSGRYNEQFF

v_gene: TRBV7-8
j_gene: TRBJ2-7
CDR3aa: CASQDRGLYEQYF

v_gene: TRBV7-9
j_gene: TRBJ2-1
CDR3aa: CASSLSLNEQFF

v_gene: TRBV10-3
j_gene: TRBJ1-5
CDR3aa: CATEEGGGRTNQPQHF

v_gene: TRBV3-1
j_gene: TRBJ2-7
CDR3aa: CASSPFLTLARGYEQYF

v_gene: TRBV2
j_gene: TRBJ2-3
CDR3aa: CASRDRGGDTQYF